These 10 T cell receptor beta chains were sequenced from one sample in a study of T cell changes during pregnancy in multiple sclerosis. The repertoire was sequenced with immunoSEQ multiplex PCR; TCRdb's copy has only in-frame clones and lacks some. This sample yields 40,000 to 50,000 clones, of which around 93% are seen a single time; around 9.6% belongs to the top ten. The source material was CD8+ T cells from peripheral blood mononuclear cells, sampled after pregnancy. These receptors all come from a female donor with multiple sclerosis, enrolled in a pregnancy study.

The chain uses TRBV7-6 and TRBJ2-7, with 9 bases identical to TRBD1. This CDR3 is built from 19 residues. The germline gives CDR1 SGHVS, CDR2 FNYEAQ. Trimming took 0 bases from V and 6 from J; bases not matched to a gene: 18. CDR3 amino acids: CASSLAEGTTGTGTLEQYF. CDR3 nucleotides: TGTGCCAGCAGCTTAGCCGAAGGTACCACCGGGACAGGGACCCTCGAGCAGTACTTC.

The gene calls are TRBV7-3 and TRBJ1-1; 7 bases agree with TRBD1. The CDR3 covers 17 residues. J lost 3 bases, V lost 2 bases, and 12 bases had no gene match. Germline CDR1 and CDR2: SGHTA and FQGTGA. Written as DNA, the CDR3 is TGTGCCAGCAGCTTACAGGGGGGTTATGAGTTGGACACTGAAGCTTTCTTT. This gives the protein CASSLQGGYELDTEAFF.

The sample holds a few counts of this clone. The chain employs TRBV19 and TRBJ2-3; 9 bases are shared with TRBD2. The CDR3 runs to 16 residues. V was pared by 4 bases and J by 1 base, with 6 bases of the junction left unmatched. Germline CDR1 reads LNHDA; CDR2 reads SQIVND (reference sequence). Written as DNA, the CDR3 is TGTGCCAGTAGTACCCCAAGCGGGGGGCGCACAGATACGCAGTATTTT. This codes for CASSTPSGGRTDTQYF.

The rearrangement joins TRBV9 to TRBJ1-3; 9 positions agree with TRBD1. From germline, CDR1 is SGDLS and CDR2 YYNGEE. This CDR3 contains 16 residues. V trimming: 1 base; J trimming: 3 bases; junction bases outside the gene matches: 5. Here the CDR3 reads CASSVTQGASGNTIYF. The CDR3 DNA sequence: TGTGCCAGCAGCGTAACACAGGGGGCGAGTGGAAACACCATATATTTT.

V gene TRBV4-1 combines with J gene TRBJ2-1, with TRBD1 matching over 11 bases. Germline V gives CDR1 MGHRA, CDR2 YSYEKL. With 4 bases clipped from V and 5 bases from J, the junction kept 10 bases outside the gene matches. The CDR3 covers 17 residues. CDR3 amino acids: CASSLEGGGQGDNEQFF. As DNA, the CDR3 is TGCGCCAGCAGCCTCGAGGGGGGGGGACAGGGGGACAATGAGCAGTTCTTC.

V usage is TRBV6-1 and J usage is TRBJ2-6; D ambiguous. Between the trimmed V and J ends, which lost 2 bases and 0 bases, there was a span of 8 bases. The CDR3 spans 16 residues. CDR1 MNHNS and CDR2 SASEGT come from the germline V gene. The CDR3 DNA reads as TGTGCCAGCAGTGAATACGGAGACTCTGGGGCCAACGTCCTGACTTTC. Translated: CASSEYGDSGANVLTF.

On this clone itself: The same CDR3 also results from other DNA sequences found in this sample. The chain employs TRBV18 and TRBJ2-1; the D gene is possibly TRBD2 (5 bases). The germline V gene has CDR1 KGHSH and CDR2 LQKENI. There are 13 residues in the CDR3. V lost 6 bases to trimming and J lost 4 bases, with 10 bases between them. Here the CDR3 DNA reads TGTGCCAGCTCCCCGGGCGGGTACAATGAGCAGTTCTTC. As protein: CASSPGGYNEQFF.

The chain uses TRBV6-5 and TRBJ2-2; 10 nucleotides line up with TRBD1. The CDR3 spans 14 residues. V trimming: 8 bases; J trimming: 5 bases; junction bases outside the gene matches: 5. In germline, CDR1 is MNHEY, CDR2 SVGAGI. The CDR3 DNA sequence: TGTGCCAGCGGCCCGGGACAGGGGACCGGGGAGCTGTTTTTT. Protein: CASGPGQGTGELFF.

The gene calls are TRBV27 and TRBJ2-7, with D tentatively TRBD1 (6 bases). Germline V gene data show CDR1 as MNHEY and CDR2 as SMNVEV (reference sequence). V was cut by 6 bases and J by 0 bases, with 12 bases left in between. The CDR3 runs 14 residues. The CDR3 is CASRDQGSSYEQYF. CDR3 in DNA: TGTGCCAGCAGAGACCAGGGGAGCTCCTACGAGCAGTACTTC.

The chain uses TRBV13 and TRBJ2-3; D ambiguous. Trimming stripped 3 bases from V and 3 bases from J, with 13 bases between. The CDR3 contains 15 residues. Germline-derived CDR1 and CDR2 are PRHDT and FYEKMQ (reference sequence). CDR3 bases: TGTGCCAGCAGCTTTCAGACTGCCCGGACAGATACGCAGTATTTT. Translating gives CASSFQTARTDTQYF. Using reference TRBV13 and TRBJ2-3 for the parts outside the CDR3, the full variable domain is AAGVIQSPRHLIKEKRETATLKCYPIPRHDTVYWYQQGPGQDPQFLISFYEKMQSDKGSIPDRFSAQQFSDYHSELNMSSLELGDSALYFCASSFQTARTDTQYFGPGTRLTVL.